Presented here are 8 T cell receptor beta chains from one specimen sequenced in a study of early T cells in non-severe SARS-CoV-2 infection. TCRdb reprocessed the 5' RACE reads via MiXCR and lists one record per CDR3 protein. The table includes 50,000 to 55,000 distinct CDR3 sequences, 7% to 10% detected once. Sequencing input: whole blood. These receptors all come from an adult who was a healthcare worker with PCR-confirmed SARS-CoV-2 infection or an uninfected control (not recorded which).

This clonotype was recorded many times. J is TRBJ2-5 and V is TRBV5-4; perhaps TRBD2 as D (6 bases). V was trimmed by 5 bases and J by 3 bases, leaving 17 bases between them. This CDR3 comprises 15 residues. CDR1 and CDR2 (germline): SGHNT, YYREEE (reference sequence). The CDR3 here is CASSPQAGPEETQYF. In DNA form, the CDR3 reads TGTGCCAGCAGTCCGCAGGCGGGACCCGAAGAGACCCAGTACTTC.

This clonotype was seen repeatedly, ten times or more. J is TRBJ1-2 and V is TRBV6-2 or TRBV6-3, with D possibly being TRBD1 (5 bases). This CDR3 has 12 residues. V was trimmed by 5 bases and J by 3 bases, leaving 7 bases between them. The germline V gene has CDR1 MNHEY and CDR2 SVGEGT. CDR3 sequence (DNA): TGTGCCAGCAGTACGGGGGACTATGGCTACACCTTC. This encodes CASSTGDYGYTF.

This clonotype was counted many times. This chain links TRBV11-2 with TRBJ2-3, with a tentative D call TRBD2 (6 bases). Germline V CDR1 and CDR2: SGHAT, FQNNGV. V shed 6 bases and J shed 2 bases, with 9 bases lying between them. This CDR3 has 13 residues. CDR3 amino acids: CASSRDSTDTQYF. The CDR3 region has the DNA TGTGCCAGCAGTCGGGACTCCACAGATACGCAGTATTTT.

This clonotype was seen only a few times. The chain links TRBV11-3 to TRBJ2-3; 8 bases are shared with TRBD2. Germline trimming cut 3 bases from V and 4 bases from J; bases unmatched to any gene: 3. This CDR3 comprises 14 residues. Per germline, CDR1 SGHNT and CDR2 YENEEA. CDR3 amino acids: CASSFRAGADTQYF. The DNA of the CDR3 is TGTGCCAGCAGCTTCCGAGCGGGGGCAGATACGCAGTATTTT.

CDR3 coding DNA: TGTGCCTGGAGTGGGTTTATGTCTGAGCAGTTCTTC. This codes for CAWSGFMSEQFF. The J gene is TRBJ2-1, the V gene TRBV30; D ambiguous. Germline-derived CDR1 and CDR2 are GTSNPN and SVGIG (reference sequence). V was shortened by 1 base and J by 9 bases, with 10 bases between the two germline ends. The CDR3 spans 12 residues.

The table lists this clonotype with many counts. This chain uses TRBV3-1 with TRBJ2-4; TRBD1 matches at 9 bases. This CDR3 comprises 17 residues. Germline trimming cut 1 base from V and 1 base from J; bases unmatched to any gene: 5. Germline V lookup: CDR1 LGHDT, CDR2 YNNKEL (reference sequence). For the CDR3, the DNA is TGTGCCAGCAGCCAAGTTCCTGGACAGGGGGCCAAAAACATTCAGTACTTC. Its protein is CASSQVPGQGAKNIQYF.

This chain links TRBV10-3 with TRBJ2-1; tentative D call: TRBD1 (6 bases). V lost 3 bases and J 9 bases, leaving 15 bases between the germline ends. Germline loops: CDR1 ENHRY, CDR2 SYGVKD. The CDR3 extends over 14 amino acids. CDR3 sequence (DNA): TGTGCCATCAGTGAACTGGTAGCGACAGGTGAGCAGTTCTTC. Its translation: CAISELVATGEQFF.

This clonotype appeared many times. The chain employs TRBV29-1 and TRBJ1-1; D is unclear. The CDR3 has 15 residues. Trimming removed 2 bases at V and 5 bases at J, with 18 bases between. Per germline, CDR1 SQVTM and CDR2 ANQGSEA. CDR3 protein: CSVETSSSLRTEAFF. CDR3 in DNA: TGCAGCGTTGAAACCAGCAGTTCCCTGAGGACTGAAGCTTTCTTT.